This T cell receptor beta chain originates from a study of blood T cell repertoires in COVID-19. Study in general: Samples representing acute and convalescent COVID-19 were sourced from the United States, Italy and Spain. PBMCs, B-cell-depleted T cells, or T cells provided the cDNA or gDNA that made up the material.

Germline CDR1 is SNHLY and CDR2 is FYNNEI. Trimming pared 6 bases from V and 8 bases from J, leaving 14 bases between. The CDR3 loop spans 14 amino acids. This clone was seen a few times. Methods used by the authors: Reference gene primer amplification in the assay estimated nucleated cell counts. Method: immunoSEQ multiplex PCR; TCRdb's copy keeps in-frame clones and lacks some. V, J and clone size reflect that table, while D and trimming were determined from the DNA. The sample includes about 89,000 clones, roughly 96% of them seen just once. The sample taken for sequencing was peripheral blood. The receptor's source is a human donor with active COVID-19. The donor label of this sample is uncertain. This chain uses TRBV2 with TRBJ1-6; weak D call: TRBD1 (6 bases). The CDR3 sequence is CASRGGWGHSPLHF. The CDR3, as DNA: TGTGCCAGCAGAGGCGGGTGGGGGCATTCACCCCTCCACTTT. The full variable domain, with the rest looked up from reference TRBV2 and TRBJ1-6, is EPEVTQTPSHQVTQMGQEVILRCVPISNHLYFYWYRQILGQKVEFLVSFYNNEISEKSEIFDDQFSVERPDGSNFTLKIRSTKLEDSAMYFCASRGGWGHSPLHFGNGTRLTVT.